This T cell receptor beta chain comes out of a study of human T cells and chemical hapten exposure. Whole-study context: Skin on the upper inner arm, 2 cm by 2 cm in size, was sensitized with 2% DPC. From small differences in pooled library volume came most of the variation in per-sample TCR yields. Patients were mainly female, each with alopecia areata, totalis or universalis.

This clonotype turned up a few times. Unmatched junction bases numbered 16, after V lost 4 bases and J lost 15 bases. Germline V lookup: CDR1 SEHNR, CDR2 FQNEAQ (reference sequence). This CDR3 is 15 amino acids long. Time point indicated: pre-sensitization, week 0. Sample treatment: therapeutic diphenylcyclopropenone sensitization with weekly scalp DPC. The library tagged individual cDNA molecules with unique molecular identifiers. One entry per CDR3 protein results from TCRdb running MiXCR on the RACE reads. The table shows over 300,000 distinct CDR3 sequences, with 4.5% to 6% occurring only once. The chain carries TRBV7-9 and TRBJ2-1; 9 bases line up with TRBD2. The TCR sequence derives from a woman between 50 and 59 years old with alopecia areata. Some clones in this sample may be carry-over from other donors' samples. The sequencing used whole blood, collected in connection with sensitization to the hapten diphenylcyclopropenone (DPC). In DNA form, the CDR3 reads TGTGCCAGCAGCTCACCTATATGGGAGCGGGGGGCGTCGTTCTTC. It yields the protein CASSSPIWERGASFF.